The 26 T cell receptor beta chains below all came from one sample that was sequenced in a study of cytomegalovirus exposure and HLA in healthy donors (dated by TCRdb to the late 2010s). To prepare the library, the immunoSEQ multiplex PCR assay was applied. For the multiplex PCR, a mixture combining 60 forward primers for TCR Vbeta segments and 13 reverse primers for TCR Jbeta segments was used. Here the immuneACCESS table is served through TCRdb, limited to in-frame sequences with V and J called. Missing clones are a known gap in these copies; in checked studies unresolved V genes cover under half, and the rest lacks a known reason. Per the sample table, the count is about 170,000 clones. Jointly, the top ten make up 1% to 1.5% of the sample. Sequencing was done on a sample of PBMCs. Receptors originate from a woman aged 55-70 years in good health and CMV-seronegative.

This rearrangement joins TRBV30 to TRBJ2-2, with D possibly TRBD2 on 5 matching bases. V lost 3 bases, J lost 7 bases, and 6 bases lay in between. CDR1 and CDR2 from the germline V gene are GTSNPN and SVGIG (reference sequence). This CDR3 comprises 11 residues. CDR3: CAWRRGGELFF. The CDR3 DNA reads TGTGCCTGGAGACGGGGCGGGGAGCTGTTTTTT.

The chain employs TRBV6-6 and TRBJ1-4; D ambiguous. The V end lost 6 bases, the J end lost 1 base, and 6 bases lay between the germline ends. Looked up from germline, CDR1 is MNHNY and CDR2 is SVGAGI (reference sequence). This CDR3 spans 13 amino acids. The CDR3 region has the DNA TGTGCCAGCAGCCCAATAACTAATGAAAAACTGTTTTTT. Translation gives CASSPITNEKLFF.

The chain has TRBV5-6 and TRBJ2-6; 9 nucleotides match TRBD1. The CDR3 totals 19 residues. The junction had 7 bases not matched to a gene; V was cut back by 0 bases and J by 0 bases. Germline V gives CDR1 SGHDT, CDR2 YYEEEE. CDR3 sequence reads: CASSLAGGTGSSGANVLTF. CDR3 nucleotide sequence: TGTGCCAGCAGCTTGGCCGGTGGGACAGGGAGCTCTGGGGCCAACGTCCTGACTTTC.

This chain links TRBV5-4 with TRBJ1-1; D might be TRBD1 (6 bases). CDR1 is SGHNT, CDR2 YYREEE, per germline (reference sequence). The V and J ends lost 7 bases and 4 bases respectively, with 14 bases between them. The CDR3 is made up of 13 amino acids. CDR3 region: CASGSGGGTEAFF. The DNA for the CDR3 is TGTGCCAGCGGCTCGGGAGGGGGCACTGAAGCTTTCTTT.

The rearrangement joins TRBV18 to TRBJ1-5; TRBD1 matches at 8 bases. The V and J ends lost 4 bases and 5 bases, in that order; junction bases with no gene match: 4. The CDR3 covers 14 residues. The germline CDR1 and CDR2 sequences are KGHSH and LQKENI. In DNA, the CDR3 is TGTGCCAGCTCACAAGGACAGGGCGATCAGCCCCAGCATTTT. It translates to CASSQGQGDQPQHF.

The chain carries TRBV4-1 and TRBJ1-6, with 9 nucleotides matching TRBD1. J was trimmed by 9 bases and V by 4 bases; bases with no gene match: 7. The length of the CDR3 is 15 residues. Germline V gives CDR1 MGHRA, CDR2 YSYEKL. The CDR3 reads CASSRPDRGSSPLHF. DNA of the CDR3: TGCGCCAGCAGCCGACCCGACAGGGGGAGTTCACCCCTCCACTTT.

This chain joins TRBV7-3 and TRBJ2-3; TRBD2 might be the D (6 bases). The germline gives CDR1 SGHTA, CDR2 FQGTGA. V lost 5 bases and J lost 9, with 15 bases in between. The CDR3 totals 13 residues. Here the CDR3 reads CASSETSSLTQYF. CDR3 nucleotides: TGTGCCAGCAGCGAGACTAGTTCCCTGACGCAGTATTTT.

The chain is built from TRBV7-3 and TRBJ2-7; 10 nucleotides match TRBD2. Germline V gives CDR1 SGHTA, CDR2 FQGTGA. V lost 1 base, J lost 6 bases, and 6 bases stayed unmatched. CDR3 size: 15 residues. CDR3 sequence: CASSLRASGGSEQYF. In nucleotides, the CDR3 is TGTGCCAGCAGCTTAAGGGCTAGCGGGGGAAGCGAGCAGTACTTC.

The chain recombines TRBV19 with TRBJ2-2; D unresolved. Per germline, CDR1 LNHDA and CDR2 SQIVND (reference sequence). Between the trimmed V and J ends, which lost 3 bases and 2 bases, there was a span of 10 bases. This CDR3 is built from 15 residues. The CDR3 DNA sequence: TGTGCCAGTAGTATTATACTTTTAAACACCGGGGAGCTGTTTTTT. Residues: CASSIILLNTGELFF.

V gene TRBV6-5 combines with J gene TRBJ2-7, with 9 bases identical to TRBD1. The CDR3 is 14 amino acids. Germline V lookup: CDR1 MNHEY, CDR2 SVGAGI. Germline trimming cut 5 bases from V and 2 bases from J; bases unmatched to any gene: 4. CDR3: CASSRDRVTYEQYF. The CDR3 nucleotides are TGTGCCAGCAGTCGGGACAGGGTGACCTACGAGCAGTACTTC.

The gene calls are TRBV27 and TRBJ2-7, with D possibly matching TRBD2 (6 bases). Trimming removed 2 bases at V and 7 bases at J, with 18 bases between. CDR1 and CDR2 from the germline V gene are MNHEY and SMNVEV (reference sequence). The CDR3 is made up of 15 amino acids. The CDR3 coding sequence is TGTGCCAGCAGTTTAGGACGCGGGGACTTAGGAGAGCAGTACTTC. Protein: CASSLGRGDLGEQYF.

The genes are TRBV7-2 and TRBJ1-1; 7 positions agree with TRBD1. V trimming: 4 bases; J trimming: 7 bases; junction bases outside the gene matches: 6. This CDR3 is built from 13 residues. Per the germline V gene, CDR1 is SGHTA and CDR2 is FQGNSA. In DNA form, the CDR3 reads TGTGCCAGCAGCTACACAGGGGCCTTTGAAGCTTTCTTT. This sequence encodes CASSYTGAFEAFF. Based on the CDR3 plus reference TRBV7-2 and TRBJ1-1, the full variable domain is GAGVSQSPSNKVTEKGKDVELRCDPISGHTALYWYRQSLGQGLEFLIYFQGNSAPDKSGLPSDRFSAERTGGSVSTLTIQRTQQEDSAVYLCASSYTGAFEAFFGQGTRLTVV.

V gene TRBV12-5 combines with J gene TRBJ1-5; TRBD1 matches 9 bases. V gave up 5 bases and J gave up 1 base; unmatched junction bases: 9. CDR3 length equals 17 residues. Germline CDR1 reads LGHNT; CDR2 reads FRNRAP. The CDR3 DNA reads as TGTGCTAGTGGTCACCGGGACAGGGATGTGAGCAATCAGCCCCAGCATTTT. Translating gives CASGHRDRDVSNQPQHF.

This chain joins TRBV7-3 and TRBJ2-1; 7 nucleotides line up with TRBD1. The CDR3 is 13 residues long. The germline V gene encodes CDR1 SGHTA and CDR2 FQGTGA. V lost 2 bases, J lost 8 bases, and 3 bases stayed unmatched. This CDR3 is CASSLGTGDEQFF. The CDR3 DNA is TGTGCCAGCAGCTTAGGCACAGGGGATGAGCAGTTCTTC.

The gene calls are TRBV7-3 and TRBJ2-7; TRBD2 agrees at 9 bases. V shed 2 bases and J 2 bases; nucleotides not matched to a gene: 4. The CDR3 extends over 15 amino acids. The V gene's germline CDR1 is SGHTA and CDR2 FQGTGA. The CDR3 region is CASSLASGTPYEQYF. CDR3 in DNA: TGTGCCAGCAGCTTAGCTAGCGGGACCCCCTACGAGCAGTACTTC.

This CDR3 is CASSLWDSSEAFF. The CDR3 bases are TGTGCCAGCAGCCTTTGGGACAGTTCTGAAGCTTTCTTT. The chain joins TRBV11-1 to TRBJ1-1; 7 positions agree with TRBD1. The CDR3 is 13 residues long. Looked up from germline, CDR1 is SGHAT and CDR2 is FQDESV (reference sequence). With V trimmed by 5 bases and J by 6 bases, 6 bases remained unmatched.

This chain joins TRBV6-1 and TRBJ1-2; 9 nucleotides align to TRBD1. Looked up from germline, CDR1 is MNHNS and CDR2 is SASEGT. J lost 2 bases, V lost 2 bases, and 6 bases had no gene match. The CDR3 totals 16 residues. The CDR3 spells CASSERRTGANYGYTF. The CDR3 region has the DNA TGTGCCAGCAGTGAACGGAGGACAGGGGCAAACTATGGCTACACCTTC.

The chain couples TRBV18 to TRBJ1-5; 8 bases line up with TRBD1. After removal of 3 bases from V and 3 bases from J, the junction contained 7 bases not matched to a gene. The CDR3 runs 16 residues. Germline CDR1 reads KGHSH; CDR2 reads LQKENI. This CDR3 reads CASSPAPGQVNQPQHF. As DNA, the CDR3 is TGTGCCAGCTCACCGGCCCCGGGACAGGTCAATCAGCCCCAGCATTTT.

The chain has TRBV4-3 and TRBJ2-5; 10 nucleotides agree with TRBD1. This CDR3 has 14 amino acids. CDR1 and CDR2 from the germline V gene are LGHNA and YSLEER. V lost 4 bases and J lost 5; bases outside the gene matches: 4. CDR3 region: CASSRQGARETQYF. The CDR3 DNA follows: TGCGCCAGCAGCCGACAGGGGGCGCGGGAGACCCAGTACTTC.

V and J are TRBV2 and TRBJ2-2; unclear D gene. CDR1 is SNHLY, CDR2 FYNNEI, per germline. This CDR3 spans 13 amino acids. The germline V and J ends were trimmed by 11 bases and 4 bases, with 14 bases remaining between them. CDR3 nucleotides: TGTGCCGCCTACGAGCAGGTCACCGGGGAGCTGTTTTTT. Protein: CAAYEQVTGELFF.

The chain links TRBV15 to TRBJ1-1, with D hard to call. Germline V gene lookup returns CDR1 LNHNV and CDR2 YYDKDF (reference sequence). This CDR3 has 12 residues. With 1 base removed from V and 2 bases from J, the gap between germline ends came to 2 bases. CDR3 DNA sequence: TGTGCCACCAGCAGAGCTAACACTGAAGCTTTCTTT. Its protein is CATSRANTEAFF.

The V and J genes are TRBV7-3 and TRBJ2-3, with 7 bases fitting TRBD2. The CDR3 has 15 residues. The trim removed 5 bases at V and 6 bases at J, leaving 11 bases unmatched. Germline V gene lookup returns CDR1 SGHTA and CDR2 FQGTGA. CDR3 DNA: TGTGCCAGCAGCCCCGTGGGAGTGGGAGGGGATACGCAGTATTTT. This sequence encodes CASSPVGVGGDTQYF. Full variable domain (rest looked up from reference TRBV7-3 and TRBJ2-3): GAGVSQTPSNKVTEKGKYVELRCDPISGHTALYWYRQSLGQGPEFLIYFQGTGAADDSGLPNDRFFAVRPEGSVSTLKIQRTERGDSAVYLCASSPVGVGGDTQYFGPGTRLTVL.

V and J are TRBV7-6 and TRBJ1-6; 9 nucleotides line up with TRBD1. Trimming cost V 4 bases and J 10 bases; bases outside gene matches: 5. The germline V gene encodes CDR1 SGHVS and CDR2 FNYEAQ. The CDR3 has 14 amino acids. The chain's CDR3 is CASSWGQGESPLHF. Here the CDR3 DNA reads TGTGCCAGCAGCTGGGGACAGGGTGAATCACCCCTCCACTTT.

The V call is TRBV5-1, the J call TRBJ2-7; the match to TRBD1 covers 7 bases. The CDR3 has 16 residues. The V gene end was trimmed by 4 bases and the J gene end by 0 bases; junction bases not matched to a gene: 10. The germline V gene has CDR1 SGHRS and CDR2 YFSETQ. In nucleotides, the CDR3 is TGCGCCAGCAGCAAACGGACAGGAGGATCCTCCTACGAGCAGTACTTC. Amino acid sequence: CASSKRTGGSSYEQYF.

V and J are TRBV7-6 and TRBJ2-7; 8 bases are shared with TRBD1. CDR1 and CDR2 from the germline V gene are SGHVS and FNYEAQ. The CDR3 has 16 amino acids. V lost 1 base to trimming and J lost 5 bases; unmatched junction nucleotides: 10. CDR3 bases: TGTGCCAGCAGCTTAGGACAGGGGATAAGGAGCAACGAGCAGTACTTC. Amino acids: CASSLGQGIRSNEQYF.

V is TRBV18 and J is TRBJ2-5; the match to TRBD1 covers 9 bases. Germline V gene sequence: CDR1 KGHSH, CDR2 LQKENI. CDR3 size: 15 residues. Trimming at V came to 3 bases and at J to 5 bases, leaving 7 bases not matched to a gene. The CDR3 region is CASSPSDRGTETQYF. The CDR3 nucleotides are TGTGCCAGCTCACCGTCGGACAGGGGAACGGAGACCCAGTACTTC.